These T cell receptor beta chains were read from a single sample in a study of spatial heterogeneity in lung cancer. TCRdb reanalysed the 5' RACE reads using MiXCR and keeps one entry per CDR3 protein. Of more than 3,000 distinct CDR3 sequences listed, around 5% are singletons. The input for sequencing was lung tumor tissue, taken at surgery. The receptors stem from a female donor with early-stage non-small cell lung cancer. The CDR3 runs from the conserved cysteine through the conserved F or W. A D gene is named only where the DNA matches it firmly. Only some rows state a clone size, as once, few, many or a class for expanded clones.

CDR3 DNA | CDR3 protein | J gene | D gene | clone size | V gene
TGTGCCAGCAGTTACTCCCACAATGAGCAGTTCTTC | CASSYSHNEQFF | TRBJ2-1 | NA | NA | TRBV6-5
TGCAGCGTTGAAGATGAAGGGGGCTCCTATAATTCACCCCTCCACTTT | CSVEDEGGSYNSPLHF | TRBJ1-6 | NA | many | TRBV29-1
TGTGCCAGCAGTTTATCGAACAGAGGAAACACCATATATTTT | CASSLSNRGNTIYF | TRBJ1-3 | NA | medium-sized | TRBV28
TGTGCCAGCAGCTTGGATGGGGGCACTGAAGCTTTCTTT | CASSLDGGTEAFF | TRBJ1-1 | NA | many | TRBV5-6
TGTGCCAGCACCTCGCAGGGCTCACACACCATATATTTT | CASTSQGSHTIYF | TRBJ1-3 | NA | many | TRBV6-5
TGTGCCAGCAGCCAAGTTTGGGGAGCCGTCTACGAGCAGTACTTC | CASSQVWGAVYEQYF | TRBJ2-7 | NA | many | TRBV3-1
TGTGCCAGCAGTTCAGATGACAGGACTATCTCCTACGAGCAGTACTTC | CASSSDDRTISYEQYF | TRBJ2-7 | NA | medium-sized | TRBV6-2/TRBV6-3
TGTGCCAGCAGTCAGGGCCGCAAACTGTTTTTT | CASSQGRKLFF | TRBJ1-4 | NA | medium-sized | TRBV12-3/TRBV12-4
TGTGCCAGCAGCGTAGGAACAGGCTGGGGCTATGGCTACACCTTC | CASSVGTGWGYGYTF | TRBJ1-2 | NA | medium-sized | TRBV9
TGTGCCAGCAGTACTACAGGGGGGGTACTAGCCAAAAACATTCAGTACTTC | CASSTTGGVLAKNIQYF | TRBJ2-4 | NA | medium-sized | TRBV12-3/TRBV12-4
TGTGCCTGGAGTGTACGAGGAGGCACTGAAGCTTTCTTT | CAWSVRGGTEAFF | TRBJ1-1 | NA | many | TRBV30
TGTGCCAGCACTCGCGGTTTCGATGAGCAGTTCTTC | CASTRGFDEQFF | TRBJ2-1 | NA | few | TRBV6-2/TRBV6-3
TGTGCCAGTAGTATGGGCACCAAATCCTCACCCCTCCACTTT | CASSMGTKSSPLHF | TRBJ1-6 | NA | medium-sized | TRBV19
TGTGCCAGCAGCCAAGACCCCCGGGGCCAGAACACTGAAGCTTTCTTT | CASSQDPRGQNTEAFF | TRBJ1-1 | NA | medium-sized | TRBV3-2
TGTGCCAGCACCCCGGGACGATATCAAGAGACCCAGTACTTC | CASTPGRYQETQYF | TRBJ2-5 | NA | many | TRBV12-3/TRBV12-4
TGTGCCAGCAGTCAAGGTTCTGATGGTAATTCACCCCTCCACTTT | CASSQGSDGNSPLHF | TRBJ1-6 | NA | medium-sized | TRBV12-3/TRBV12-4
TGTGCCAGCAGCTGGACAGGGTGGGATGGCTACACCTTC | CASSWTGWDGYTF | TRBJ1-2 | TRBD1 | medium-sized | TRBV12-3/TRBV12-4
TGCAGTGCTCCCAGGGGGGGCGGGGGGGCTGCAGATACGCAGTATTTT | CSAPRGGGGAADTQYF | TRBJ2-3 | TRBD2 | many | TRBV20-1
TGCAGCTACCGGGACAGCCCCTACGAGCAGTACTTC | CSYRDSPYEQYF | TRBJ2-7 | TRBD1 | many | TRBV29-1
TGCAGTGCTCTCGACGCCGCGGTGGGACAGGGTCTCGGTAGCAATCAGCCCCAGCATTTT | CSALDAAVGQGLGSNQPQHF | TRBJ1-5 | TRBD1 | medium-sized | TRBV20-1
TGCAGTGCTAGAGATTCCCAGCGACTCGGAAACACCATATATTTT | CSARDSQRLGNTIYF | TRBJ1-3 | NA | many | TRBV20-1
TGCAGTGCTAGTAGCGTGACTAGCGGGGGGTACCAAGAGACCCAGTACTTC | CSASSVTSGGYQETQYF | TRBJ2-5 | TRBD2 | medium-sized | TRBV20-1
TGTGCCAGCAGCAAGGGGGGGGGACAGGGAAACACTGAAGCTTTCTTT | CASSKGGGQGNTEAFF | TRBJ1-1 | TRBD1 | once | TRBV9
TGTGCCAGCAGAGGGACAGTAGGGTCCCAGTACTTC | CASRGTVGSQYF | TRBJ2-5 | TRBD1 | medium-sized | TRBV6-5
TGTGCCAGCAGCTTAGGGCCTTGGGCAGTGAGAAACACCATATATTTT | CASSLGPWAVRNTIYF | TRBJ1-3 | NA | medium-sized | TRBV7-8
TGCAGTGCTACCCGACCGGAGGGGTCCGCGGCAGATACGCAGTATTTT | CSATRPEGSAADTQYF | TRBJ2-3 | NA | medium-sized | TRBV20-1
TGTGCGAACGAAGGGTCAGGGGAAGCTTTCTTT | CANEGSGEAFF | TRBJ1-1 | NA | medium-sized | TRBV7-9
TGTGCCATCAGTGAGTCGACTAGCAGCTCAGATACGCAGTATTTT | CAISESTSSSDTQYF | TRBJ2-3 | TRBD2 | medium-sized | TRBV10-3
TGCAGTGCTTCAGAGGCTCGAAGCCAAGAGACCCAGTACTTC | CSASEARSQETQYF | TRBJ2-5 | NA | medium-sized | TRBV20-1
TGTGCCAGCAGTTACGTTCCTTGGGGGGACGAGCAGTACTTC | CASSYVPWGDEQYF | TRBJ2-7 | NA | many | TRBV6-5
TGTGCCAGCAGCTTGGATGGTTCCCAGTATGGCTACACCTTC | CASSLDGSQYGYTF | TRBJ1-2 | NA | medium-sized | TRBV5-4
TGTGCCAGCAGCTTGGTAGGTTTACGCACAGATACGCAGTATTTT | CASSLVGLRTDTQYF | TRBJ2-3 | NA | many | TRBV5-4
TGTGCCAGCAGCTTGGCAAGGATGACCAAAAACATTCAGTACTTC | CASSLARMTKNIQYF | TRBJ2-4 | NA | many | TRBV7-9
TGTGCCAGCAGCTTAGTAGCGGGGGCGCTTGCCGGGGAGCTGTTTTTT | CASSLVAGALAGELFF | TRBJ2-2 | TRBD2 | few | TRBV7-2
TGTGCCAGCACCAGACAGGGTAAAACCGGGGAGCTGTTTTTT | CASTRQGKTGELFF | TRBJ2-2 | TRBD1 | many | TRBV28
TGTGCCAGCAGCTTAAGGATCACTAGCGGTTCCTACGAGCAGTACTTC | CASSLRITSGSYEQYF | TRBJ2-7 | TRBD2 | medium-sized | TRBV7-9
TGCAGCGTACCTGACAGGGAAGGCTATGGCTACACCTTC | CSVPDREGYGYTF | TRBJ1-2 | TRBD1 | medium-sized | TRBV29-1
TGCAGTGCCCCTAAAGGACAGGGTGCCATGGAGACCCAGTACTTC | CSAPKGQGAMETQYF | TRBJ2-5 | TRBD1 | many | TRBV20-1
TGTGCCAGCACTCCTGGGACAGGACAGAATCAGCCCCAGCATTTT | CASTPGTGQNQPQHF | TRBJ1-5 | TRBD1 | many | TRBV6-5
TGCGCCAGCAGTCAATCGGGGACAGGGTGCGATACGCAGTATTTT | CASSQSGTGCDTQYF | TRBJ2-3 | TRBD1 | few | TRBV23-1
TGTGCCACCAGCAGAGATCAAGGGGGACTGGATCAGCCCCAGCATTTT | CATSRDQGGLDQPQHF | TRBJ1-5 | NA | many | TRBV15
TGTGCCAGCAGTTTGCCAGCAAATGAGCAGTTCTTC | CASSLPANEQFF | TRBJ2-1 | NA | NA | TRBV12-3/TRBV12-4
TGTGCCAGCAGCACCCCCCTAGCGGGGGCCCACAATGAGCAGTTCTTC | CASSTPLAGAHNEQFF | TRBJ2-1 | TRBD2 | medium-sized | TRBV7-2
TGTGCCAGCAGCTCCGGGACAGGGAGAGATGGCTACACCTTC | CASSSGTGRDGYTF | TRBJ1-2 | TRBD1 | many | TRBV9
TGTGCCTGGAGTGGACATCGCGGGACAGATACGCAGTATTTT | CAWSGHRGTDTQYF | TRBJ2-3 | NA | medium-sized | TRBV30
TGTGCCAGCAGCTTAAAGCAAAGGGGTCCAGACAATGAGCAGTTCTTC | CASSLKQRGPDNEQFF | TRBJ2-1 | NA | many | TRBV7-9